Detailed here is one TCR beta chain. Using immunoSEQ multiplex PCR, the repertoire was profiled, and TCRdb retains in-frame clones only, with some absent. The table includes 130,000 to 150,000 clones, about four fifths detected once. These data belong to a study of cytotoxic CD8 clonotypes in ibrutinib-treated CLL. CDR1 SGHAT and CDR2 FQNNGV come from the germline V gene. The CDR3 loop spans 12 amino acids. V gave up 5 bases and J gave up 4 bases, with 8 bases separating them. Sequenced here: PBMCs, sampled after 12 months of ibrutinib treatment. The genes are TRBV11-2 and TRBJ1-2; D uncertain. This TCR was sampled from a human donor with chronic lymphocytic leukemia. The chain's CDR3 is CASSRSGYGYTF. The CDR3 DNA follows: TGTGCCAGCAGCCGATCGGGCTATGGCTACACCTTC.